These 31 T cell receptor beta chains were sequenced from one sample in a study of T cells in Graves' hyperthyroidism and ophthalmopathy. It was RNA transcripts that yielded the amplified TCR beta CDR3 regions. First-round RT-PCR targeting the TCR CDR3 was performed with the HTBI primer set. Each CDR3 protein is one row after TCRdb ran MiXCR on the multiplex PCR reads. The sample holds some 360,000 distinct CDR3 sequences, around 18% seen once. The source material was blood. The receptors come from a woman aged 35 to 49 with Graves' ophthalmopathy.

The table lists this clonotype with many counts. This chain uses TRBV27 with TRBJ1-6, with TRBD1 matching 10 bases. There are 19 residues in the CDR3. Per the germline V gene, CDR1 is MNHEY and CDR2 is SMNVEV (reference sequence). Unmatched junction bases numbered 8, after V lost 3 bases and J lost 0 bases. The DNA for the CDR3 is TGTGCCAGCAGTTTTCGACAGGGGGCGTCCAGCTCCTATAATTCACCCCTCCACTTT. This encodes CASSFRQGASSSYNSPLHF.

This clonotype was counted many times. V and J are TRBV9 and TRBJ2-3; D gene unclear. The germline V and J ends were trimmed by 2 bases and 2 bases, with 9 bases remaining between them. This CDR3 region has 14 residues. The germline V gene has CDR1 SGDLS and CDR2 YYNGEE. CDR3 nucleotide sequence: TGTGCCAGCAGCGTCGGCTGGGTCACAGATACGCAGTATTTT. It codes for CASSVGWVTDTQYF.

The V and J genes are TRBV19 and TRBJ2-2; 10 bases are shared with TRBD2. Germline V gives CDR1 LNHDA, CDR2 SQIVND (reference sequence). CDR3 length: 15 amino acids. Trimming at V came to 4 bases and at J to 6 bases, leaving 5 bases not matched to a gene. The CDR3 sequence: CASSKSGRAAGELFF. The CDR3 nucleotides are TGTGCCAGTAGTAAAAGCGGGAGGGCCGCCGGGGAGCTGTTTTTT.

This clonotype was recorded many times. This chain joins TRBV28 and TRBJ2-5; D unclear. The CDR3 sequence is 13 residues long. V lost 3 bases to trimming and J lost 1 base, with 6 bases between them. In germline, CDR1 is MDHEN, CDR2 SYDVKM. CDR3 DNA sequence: TGTGCCAGCAGTTTGGTGATCCAAGAGACCCAGTACTTC. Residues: CASSLVIQETQYF.

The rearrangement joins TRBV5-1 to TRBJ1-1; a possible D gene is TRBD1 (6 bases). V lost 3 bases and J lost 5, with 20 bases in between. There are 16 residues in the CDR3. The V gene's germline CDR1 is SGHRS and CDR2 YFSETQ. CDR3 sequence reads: CASSSIRGGTITEAFF. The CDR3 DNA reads TGCGCCAGCAGCTCCATCCGAGGGGGGACGATAACTGAAGCTTTCTTT.

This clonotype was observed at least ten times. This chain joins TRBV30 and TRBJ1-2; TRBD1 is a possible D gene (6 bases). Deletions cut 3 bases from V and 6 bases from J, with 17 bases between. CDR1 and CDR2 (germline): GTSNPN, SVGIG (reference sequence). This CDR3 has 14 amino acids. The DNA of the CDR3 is TGTGCCTGGAGCCTACCCCTACACAGGGATGGCTACACCTTC. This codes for CAWSLPLHRDGYTF.

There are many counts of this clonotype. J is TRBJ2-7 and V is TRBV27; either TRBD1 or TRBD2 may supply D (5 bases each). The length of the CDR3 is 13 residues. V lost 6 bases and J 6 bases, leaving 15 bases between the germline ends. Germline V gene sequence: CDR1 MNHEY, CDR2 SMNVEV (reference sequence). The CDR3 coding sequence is TGTGCCAGCAGGGGCTCAGGGACCAGCGAGCAGTACTTC. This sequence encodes CASRGSGTSEQYF.

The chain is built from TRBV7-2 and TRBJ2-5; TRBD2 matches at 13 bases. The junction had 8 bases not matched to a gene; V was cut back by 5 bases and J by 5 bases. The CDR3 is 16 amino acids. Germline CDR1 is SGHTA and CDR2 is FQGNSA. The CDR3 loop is CASSPTSGGAWETQYF. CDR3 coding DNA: TGTGCCAGCAGCCCCACTAGCGGGGGGGCCTGGGAGACCCAGTACTTC.

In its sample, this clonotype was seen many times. The CDR3 nucleotides are TGTGCCAGCAGTCCTCACAGGGACAAAGAAGAGACCCAGTACTTC. It codes for CASSPHRDKEETQYF. The chain uses TRBV28 and TRBJ2-5, with D possibly being TRBD1 (6 bases). The CDR3 consists of 15 residues. Germline CDR1 is MDHEN and CDR2 is SYDVKM. Trimming stripped 5 bases from V and 3 bases from J, with 16 bases between.

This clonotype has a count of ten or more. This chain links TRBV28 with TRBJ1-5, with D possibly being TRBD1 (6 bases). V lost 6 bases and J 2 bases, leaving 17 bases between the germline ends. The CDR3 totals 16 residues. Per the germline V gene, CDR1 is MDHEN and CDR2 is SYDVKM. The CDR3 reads CASSPRRGRGNQPQHF. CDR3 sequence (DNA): TGTGCCAGCAGCCCTCGCCGGGGGCGAGGCAATCAGCCCCAGCATTTT. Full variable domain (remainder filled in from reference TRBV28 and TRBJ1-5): DVKVTQSSRYLVKRTGEKVFLECVQDMDHENMFWYRQDPGLGLRLIYFSYDVKMKEKGDIPEGYSVSREKKERFSLILESASTNQTSMYLCASSPRRGRGNQPQHFGDGTRLSIL.

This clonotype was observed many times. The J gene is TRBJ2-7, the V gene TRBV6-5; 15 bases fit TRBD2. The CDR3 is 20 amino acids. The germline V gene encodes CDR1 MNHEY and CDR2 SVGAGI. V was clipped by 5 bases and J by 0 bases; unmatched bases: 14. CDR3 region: CASSPGTSGRLRTSSYEQYF. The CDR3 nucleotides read TGTGCCAGCAGTCCAGGGACTAGCGGGAGGCTTAGGACCTCCTCCTACGAGCAGTACTTC.

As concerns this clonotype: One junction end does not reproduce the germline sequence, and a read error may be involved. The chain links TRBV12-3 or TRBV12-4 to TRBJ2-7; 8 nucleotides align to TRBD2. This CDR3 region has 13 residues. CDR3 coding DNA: TGTGCCAGCAGTACAGCGGGAGTGGGGGAGCAGTCCTTC. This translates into CASSTAGVGEQSF.

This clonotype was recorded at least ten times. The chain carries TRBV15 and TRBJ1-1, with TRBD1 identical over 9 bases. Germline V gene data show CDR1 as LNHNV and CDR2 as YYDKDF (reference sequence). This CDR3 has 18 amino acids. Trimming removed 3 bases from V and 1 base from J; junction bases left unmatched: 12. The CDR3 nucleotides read TGTGCCACCAGCAGGAGTCCGGGACAGGGTAGGTGGAACACTGAAGCTTTCTTT. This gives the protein CATSRSPGQGRWNTEAFF.

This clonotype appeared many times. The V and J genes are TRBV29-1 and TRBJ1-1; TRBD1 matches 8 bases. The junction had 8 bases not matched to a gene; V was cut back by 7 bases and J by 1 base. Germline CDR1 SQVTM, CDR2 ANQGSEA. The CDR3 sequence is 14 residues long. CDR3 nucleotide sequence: TGCAGCGCCAGCGATCAGGGGGCGAACACTGAAGCTTTCTTT. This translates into CSASDQGANTEAFF.

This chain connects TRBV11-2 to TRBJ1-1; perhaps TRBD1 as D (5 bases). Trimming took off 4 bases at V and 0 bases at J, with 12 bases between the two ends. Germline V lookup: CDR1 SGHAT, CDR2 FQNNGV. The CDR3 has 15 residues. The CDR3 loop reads CASSSPGGMNTEAFF. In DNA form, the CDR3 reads TGTGCCAGCAGCTCACCGGGGGGAATGAACACTGAAGCTTTCTTT.

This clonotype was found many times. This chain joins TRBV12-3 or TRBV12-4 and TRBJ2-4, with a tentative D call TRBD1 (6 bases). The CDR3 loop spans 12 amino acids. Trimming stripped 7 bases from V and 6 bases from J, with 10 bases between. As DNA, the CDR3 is TGTGCCAGCACCGGCAGGGGAAACATTCAGTACTTC. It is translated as CASTGRGNIQYF.

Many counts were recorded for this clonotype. CDR3 amino acids: CSAWNRNTEAFF. The CDR3 DNA follows: TGCAGTGCTTGGAACAGAAACACTGAAGCTTTCTTT. The rearrangement links TRBV20-1 to TRBJ1-1; D remains ambiguous. V lost 5 bases and J 2 bases, leaving 9 bases between the germline ends. The length of the CDR3 is 12 residues. Germline V gene data show CDR1 as DFQATT and CDR2 as SNEGSKA (reference sequence).

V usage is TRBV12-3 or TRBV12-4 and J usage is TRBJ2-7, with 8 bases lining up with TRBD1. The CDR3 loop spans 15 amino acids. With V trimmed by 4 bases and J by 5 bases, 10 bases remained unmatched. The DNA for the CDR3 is TGTGCCAGCAGTTCCGGCTCGGGACAGGACGACGAGCAGTACTTC. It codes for CASSSGSGQDDEQYF.

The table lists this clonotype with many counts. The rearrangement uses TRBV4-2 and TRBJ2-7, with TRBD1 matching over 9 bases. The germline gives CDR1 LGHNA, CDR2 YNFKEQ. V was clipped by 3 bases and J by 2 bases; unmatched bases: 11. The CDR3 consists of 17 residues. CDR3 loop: CASSQSRWTGAAYEQYF. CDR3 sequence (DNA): TGTGCCAGCAGCCAGAGTCGTTGGACAGGGGCCGCCTACGAGCAGTACTTC.

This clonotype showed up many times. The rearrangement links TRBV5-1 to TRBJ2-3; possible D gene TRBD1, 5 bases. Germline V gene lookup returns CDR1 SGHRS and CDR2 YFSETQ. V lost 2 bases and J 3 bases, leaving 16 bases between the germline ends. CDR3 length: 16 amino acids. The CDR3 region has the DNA TGCGCCAGCAGCTTTCGTGATCCAGGGTTTACAGATACGCAGTATTTT. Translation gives CASSFRDPGFTDTQYF.

The CDR3 spells CASSREASTTISYEQYF. CDR3 DNA: TGTGCCAGCAGCCGGGAGGCTAGCACCACAATCTCCTACGAGCAGTACTTC. The rearrangement uses TRBV4-2 and TRBJ2-7, with a possible D match to TRBD2 (6 bases). The V end lost 4 bases, the J end lost 0 bases, and 19 bases lay between the germline ends. Looked up from germline, CDR1 is LGHNA and CDR2 is YNFKEQ. The CDR3 has 17 amino acids.

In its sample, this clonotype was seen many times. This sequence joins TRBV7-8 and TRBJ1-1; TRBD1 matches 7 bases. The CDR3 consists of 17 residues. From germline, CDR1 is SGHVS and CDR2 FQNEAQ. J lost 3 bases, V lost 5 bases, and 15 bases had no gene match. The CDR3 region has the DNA TGTGCCAGCAGCCCCGGGGTAGGAGGGGGCGCGTACACTGAAGCTTTCTTT. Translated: CASSPGVGGGAYTEAFF.

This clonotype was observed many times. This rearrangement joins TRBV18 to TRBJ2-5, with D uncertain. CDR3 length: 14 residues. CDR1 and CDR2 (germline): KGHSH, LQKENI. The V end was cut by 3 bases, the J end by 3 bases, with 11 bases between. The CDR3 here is CASSPPMKKETQYF. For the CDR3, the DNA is TGTGCCAGCTCACCCCCAATGAAAAAAGAGACCCAGTACTTC. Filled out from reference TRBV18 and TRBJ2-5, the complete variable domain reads NAGVMQNPRHLVRRRGQEARLRCSPMKGHSHVYWYRQLPEEGLKFMVYLQKENIIDESGMPKERFSAEFPKEGPSILRIQQVVRGDSAAYFCASSPPMKKETQYFGPGTRLLVL.

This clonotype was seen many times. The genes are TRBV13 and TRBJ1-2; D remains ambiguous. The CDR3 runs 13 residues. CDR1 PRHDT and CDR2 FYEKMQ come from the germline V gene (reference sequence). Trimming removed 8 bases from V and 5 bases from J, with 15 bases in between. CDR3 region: CASEPPEKYGYTF. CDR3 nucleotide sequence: TGTGCCAGCGAACCTCCGGAAAAATATGGCTACACCTTC.

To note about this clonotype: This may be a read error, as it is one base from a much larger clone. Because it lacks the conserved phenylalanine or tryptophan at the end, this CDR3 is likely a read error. Here the CDR3 DNA reads TGTGCCAGCATAACTCATTGGAAGAACACTGAAGCTTTCCTT. It specifies CASITHWKNTEAFL. The rearrangement joins TRBV28 to TRBJ1-1; D is undetermined. The CDR3 is 14 amino acids. Trimming took 7 bases from V and 1 from J, leaving 13 bases between them. Germline CDR1 and CDR2: MDHEN and SYDVKM.

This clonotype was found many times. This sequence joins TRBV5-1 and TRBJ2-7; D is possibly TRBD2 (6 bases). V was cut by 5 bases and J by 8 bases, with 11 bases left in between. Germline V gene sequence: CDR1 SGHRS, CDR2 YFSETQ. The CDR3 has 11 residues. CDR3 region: CASRASDQQYF. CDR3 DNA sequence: TGCGCCAGCAGGGCTAGCGATCAGCAGTACTTC.

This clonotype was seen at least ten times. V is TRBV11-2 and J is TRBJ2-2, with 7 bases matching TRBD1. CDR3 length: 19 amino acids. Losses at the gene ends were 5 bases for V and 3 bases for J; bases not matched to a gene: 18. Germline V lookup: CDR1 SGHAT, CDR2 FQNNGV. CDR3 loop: CASSPRRDRWGTYTGELFF. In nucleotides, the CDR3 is TGTGCCAGCAGCCCGCGCCGGGACAGATGGGGTACCTACACCGGGGAGCTGTTTTTT.

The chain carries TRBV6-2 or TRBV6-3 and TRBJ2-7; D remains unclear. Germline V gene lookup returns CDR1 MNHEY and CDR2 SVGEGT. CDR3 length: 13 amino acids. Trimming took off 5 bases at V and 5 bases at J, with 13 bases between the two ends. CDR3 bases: TGTGCCAGCAGTCTCGACAACTTTGACGAGCAGTACTTC. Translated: CASSLDNFDEQYF.

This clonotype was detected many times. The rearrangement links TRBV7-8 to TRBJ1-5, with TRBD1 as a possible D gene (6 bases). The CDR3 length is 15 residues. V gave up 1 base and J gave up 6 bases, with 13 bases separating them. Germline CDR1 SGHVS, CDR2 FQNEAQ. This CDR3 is CASSLVRGAVQPQHF. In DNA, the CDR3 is TGTGCCAGCAGCTTAGTGCGGGGGGCAGTTCAGCCCCAGCATTTT. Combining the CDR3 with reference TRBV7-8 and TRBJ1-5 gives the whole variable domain GAGVSQSPRYKVAKRGQDVALRCDPISGHVSLFWYQQALGQGPEFLTYFQNEAQLDKSGLPSDRFFAERPEGSVSTLKIQRTQQEDSAVYLCASSLVRGAVQPQHFGDGTRLSIL.

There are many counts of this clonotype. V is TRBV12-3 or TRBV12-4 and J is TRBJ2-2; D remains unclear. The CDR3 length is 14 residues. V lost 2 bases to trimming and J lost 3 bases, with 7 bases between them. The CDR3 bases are TGTGCCAGCAGTTTACTGTACTACACCGGGGAGCTGTTTTTT. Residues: CASSLLYYTGELFF.

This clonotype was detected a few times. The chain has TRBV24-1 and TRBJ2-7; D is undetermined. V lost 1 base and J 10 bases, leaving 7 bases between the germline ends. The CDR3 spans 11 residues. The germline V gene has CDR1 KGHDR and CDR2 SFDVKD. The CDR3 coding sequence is TGTGCCACCAGTGATTTACAGCTTCAGTACTTC. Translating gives CATSDLQLQYF.